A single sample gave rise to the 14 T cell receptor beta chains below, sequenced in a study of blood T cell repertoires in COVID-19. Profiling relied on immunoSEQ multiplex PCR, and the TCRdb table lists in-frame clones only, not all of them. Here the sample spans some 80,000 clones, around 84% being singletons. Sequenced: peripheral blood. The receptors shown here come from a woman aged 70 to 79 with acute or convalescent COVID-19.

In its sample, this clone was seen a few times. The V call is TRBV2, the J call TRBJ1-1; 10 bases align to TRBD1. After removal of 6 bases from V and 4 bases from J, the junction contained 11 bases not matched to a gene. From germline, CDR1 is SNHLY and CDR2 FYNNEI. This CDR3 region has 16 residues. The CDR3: CASRGDRGKGGTEAFF. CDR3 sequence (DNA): TGTGCCAGCAGAGGGGACAGGGGTAAGGGGGGCACTGAAGCTTTCTTT.

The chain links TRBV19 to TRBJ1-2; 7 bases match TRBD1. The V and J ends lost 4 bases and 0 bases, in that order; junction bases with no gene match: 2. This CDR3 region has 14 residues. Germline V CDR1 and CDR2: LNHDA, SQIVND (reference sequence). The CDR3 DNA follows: TGTGCCAGTAGTAGTCAGGGGGCTAACTATGGCTACACCTTC. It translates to CASSSQGANYGYTF.

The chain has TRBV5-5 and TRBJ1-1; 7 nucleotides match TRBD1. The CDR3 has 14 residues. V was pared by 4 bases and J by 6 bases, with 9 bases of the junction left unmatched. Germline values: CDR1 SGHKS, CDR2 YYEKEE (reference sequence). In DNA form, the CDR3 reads TGTGCCAGCAGCCCTGCAACGCAGGGGGCTGAAGCTTTCTTT. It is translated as CASSPATQGAEAFF.

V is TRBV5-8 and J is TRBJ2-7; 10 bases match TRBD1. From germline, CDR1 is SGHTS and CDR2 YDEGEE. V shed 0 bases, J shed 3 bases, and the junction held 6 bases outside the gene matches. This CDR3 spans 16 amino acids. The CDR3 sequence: CASSLAGTGVGYEQYF. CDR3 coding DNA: TGTGCCAGCAGCTTGGCAGGGACAGGGGTTGGCTACGAGCAGTACTTC.

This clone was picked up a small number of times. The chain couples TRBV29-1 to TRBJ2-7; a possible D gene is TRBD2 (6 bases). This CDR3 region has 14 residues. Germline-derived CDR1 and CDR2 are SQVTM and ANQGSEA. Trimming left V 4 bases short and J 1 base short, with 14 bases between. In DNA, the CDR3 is TGCAGCGTTGGACGGGACTTAACTTCCTACGAGCAGTACTTC. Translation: CSVGRDLTSYEQYF.

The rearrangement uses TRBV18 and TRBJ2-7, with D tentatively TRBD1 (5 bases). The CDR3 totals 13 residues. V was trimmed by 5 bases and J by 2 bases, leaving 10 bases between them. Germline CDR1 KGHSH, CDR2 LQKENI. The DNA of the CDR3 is TGTGCCAGCTCAGCAGGGTCCCCCTACGAGCAGTACTTC. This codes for CASSAGSPYEQYF.

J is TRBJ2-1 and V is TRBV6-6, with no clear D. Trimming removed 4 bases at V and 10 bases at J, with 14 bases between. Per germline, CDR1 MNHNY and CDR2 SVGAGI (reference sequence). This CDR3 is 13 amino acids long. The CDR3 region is CASSWKTAAEQFF. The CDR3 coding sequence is TGTGCCAGCAGTTGGAAGACGGCGGCCGAGCAGTTCTTC.

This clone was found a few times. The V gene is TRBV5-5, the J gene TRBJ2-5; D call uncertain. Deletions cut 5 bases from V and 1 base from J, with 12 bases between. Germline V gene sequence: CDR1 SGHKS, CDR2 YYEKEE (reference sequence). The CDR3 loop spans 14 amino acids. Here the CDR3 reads CASSRNRGQETQYF. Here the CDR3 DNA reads TGTGCCAGCAGTCGGAACCGCGGCCAAGAGACCCAGTACTTC.

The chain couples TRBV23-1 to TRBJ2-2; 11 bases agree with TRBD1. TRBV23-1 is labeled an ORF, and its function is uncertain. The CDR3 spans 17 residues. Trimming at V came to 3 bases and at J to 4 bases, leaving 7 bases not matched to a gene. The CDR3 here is CASSHRDRGIVTGELFF. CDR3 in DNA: TGCGCCAGCAGTCACAGGGACAGGGGGATAGTCACCGGGGAGCTGTTTTTT.

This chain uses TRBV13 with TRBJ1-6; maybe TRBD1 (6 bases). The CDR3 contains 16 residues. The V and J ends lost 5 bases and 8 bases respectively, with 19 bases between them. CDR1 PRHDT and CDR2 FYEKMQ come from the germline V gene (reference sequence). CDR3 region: CASSPQGRQPDSPLHF. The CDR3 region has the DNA TGTGCCAGCAGCCCTCAGGGGCGCCAACCCGATTCACCCCTCCACTTT.

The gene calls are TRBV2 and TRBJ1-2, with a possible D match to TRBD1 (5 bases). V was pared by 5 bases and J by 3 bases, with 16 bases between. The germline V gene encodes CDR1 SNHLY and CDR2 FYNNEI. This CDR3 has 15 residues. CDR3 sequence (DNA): TGTGCCAGCAGTCCCAGCTGGGGCGGATACTATGGCTACACCTTC. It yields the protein CASSPSWGGYYGYTF.

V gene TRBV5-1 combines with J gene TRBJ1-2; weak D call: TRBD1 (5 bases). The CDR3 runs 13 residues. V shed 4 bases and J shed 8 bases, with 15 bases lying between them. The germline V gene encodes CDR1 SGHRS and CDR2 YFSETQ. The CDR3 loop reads CASSDQGTGGYTF. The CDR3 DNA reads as TGCGCCAGCAGCGATCAGGGTACGGGCGGCTACACCTTC.

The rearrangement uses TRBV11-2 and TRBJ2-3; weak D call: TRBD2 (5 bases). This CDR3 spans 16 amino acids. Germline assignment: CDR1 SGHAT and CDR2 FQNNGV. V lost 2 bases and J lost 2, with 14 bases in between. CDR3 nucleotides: TGTGCCAGCAGCTTAAACGCGTTGAGGGTCACAGATACGCAGTATTTT. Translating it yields CASSLNALRVTDTQYF.

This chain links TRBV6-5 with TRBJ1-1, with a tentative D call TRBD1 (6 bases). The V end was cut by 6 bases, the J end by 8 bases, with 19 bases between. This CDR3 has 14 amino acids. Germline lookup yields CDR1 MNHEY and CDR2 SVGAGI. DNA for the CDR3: TGTGCCAGCAGGGAGACAGGACCCTTAGACGAAGCTTTCTTT. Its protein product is CASRETGPLDEAFF.